The 27 T cell receptor beta chains reported below all come from one sample, sequenced in a study of blood T cells in healthy people across ages (dated by TCRdb to between 2014 and 2016). The library was built by means of 5' RACE. Sequenced using an Illumina HiSeq 2500. The second PCR ran for roughly 6 to 11 cycles and used a J-beta primer mix along with a sample-barcoded 5' primer. TCRdb reworked the public reads: Q25 trimming with fastp, MiXCR clone assembly, productive beta chains retained. Under each unique CDR3 protein, matching rows form one entry showing the most common genes and DNA. This sample holds over 1,500,000 distinct CDR3 sequences; approximately 50% were observed only once. Over 2% of the sample belongs to the ten largest clones. Sequenced material: blood. Receptor source: a woman in her thirties or forties in good health.

The V call is TRBV15, the J call TRBJ1-2, with D perhaps matching TRBD1 (5 bases). V lost 5 bases to trimming and J lost 1 base, with 11 bases between them. Germline values: CDR1 LNHNV, CDR2 YYDKDF (reference sequence). The length of the CDR3 is 14 residues. CDR3 in amino acids: CATSPRGGNYGYTF. Written as DNA, the CDR3 is TGTGCCACCAGCCCCCGGGGGGGTAACTATGGCTACACCTTC.

This clonotype has a single count. The chain uses TRBV5-1 and TRBJ2-4; 7 bases align to TRBD1. Near its end, the DNA agrees better with TRBJ2-7, so the J call may be wrong. Germline V gene sequence: CDR1 SGHRS, CDR2 YFSETQ. The CDR3 has 15 residues. The CDR3 region is CASSPPGQVGREQYF. CDR3 bases: TGCGCCAGCAGCCCACCTGGACAGGTAGGACGCGAGCAGTACTTC.

This clonotype was picked up many times. CDR3 DNA: TGTGCCAGCAGCTTAGGGGCCGTTTACAATGAGCAGTTCTTC. Amino acid sequence: CASSLGAVYNEQFF. The chain joins TRBV7-8 to TRBJ2-1; no clear D gene. The CDR3 loop spans 14 amino acids. Per germline, CDR1 SGHVS and CDR2 FQNEAQ. Trimming left V 1 base short and J 4 bases short, with 8 bases between. The variable domain in full, completed from reference TRBV7-8 and TRBJ2-1, reads GAGVSQSPRYKVAKRGQDVALRCDPISGHVSLFWYQQALGQGPEFLTYFQNEAQLDKSGLPSDRFFAERPEGSVSTLKIQRTQQEDSAVYLCASSLGAVYNEQFFGPGTRLTVL.

This clonotype was seen at least ten times. CDR3 in amino acids: CASRDRGSNSPLHF. DNA for the CDR3: TGTGCCAGCAGGGATAGGGGTAGTAATTCACCCCTCCACTTT. This sequence joins TRBV6-6 and TRBJ1-6; the D gene is possibly TRBD1 (5 bases). The germline V and J ends were trimmed by 6 bases and 6 bases, with 12 bases remaining between them. The CDR3 covers 14 residues. The V gene's germline CDR1 is MNHNY and CDR2 SVGAGI (reference sequence).

The chain uses TRBV13 and TRBJ2-1; TRBD2 aligns across 9 bases. The germline CDR1 and CDR2 sequences are PRHDT and FYEKMQ (reference sequence). CDR3 size: 14 residues. The ends lost 8 bases at V and 7 bases at J; junction bases unmatched: 9. CDR3 DNA: TGTGCCAGCGGCGGCGGGGGGGCTAAGAATGAGCAGTTCTTC. Amino acid sequence: CASGGGGAKNEQFF.

The J gene is TRBJ2-1, the V gene TRBV4-1; D possibly corresponds to TRBD2 (7 bases). Germline V gene sequence: CDR1 MGHRA, CDR2 YSYEKL. V lost 3 bases and J lost 8, with 17 bases in between. This CDR3 has 15 amino acids. CDR3 region: CASSHSLLGGDEQFF. Here the CDR3 DNA reads TGCGCCAGCAGCCATAGTCTCCTAGGGGGGGATGAGCAGTTCTTC.

This clonotype was counted only a few times. This chain connects TRBV6-6 to TRBJ1-2, with D uncertain. CDR1 is MNHNY, CDR2 SVGAGI, per germline (reference sequence). With 0 bases removed from V and 5 bases from J, the gap between germline ends came to 10 bases. The CDR3 runs to 14 residues. In nucleotides, the CDR3 is TGTGCCAGCAGTTACTCGGGGTCTGAATATGGCTACACCTTC. Translated: CASSYSGSEYGYTF.

Details on this clonotype: The conserved phenylalanine or tryptophan is not found at the CDR3 terminus, so this likely reflects a read error. The V call is TRBV4-1, the J call TRBJ1-2; 7 bases fit TRBD1. Germline CDR1 reads MGHRA; CDR2 reads YSYEKL. The CDR3 extends over 13 amino acids. J lost 8 bases, V lost 1 base, and 4 bases had no gene match. Here the CDR3 reads CASSQGQGGGYTI. CDR3 coding DNA: TGCGCCAGCAGCCAAGGACAGGGCGGCGGCTACACCATC.

This chain connects TRBV20-1 to TRBJ2-1; a weak D match, TRBD1 (6 bases). The CDR3 totals 15 residues. The V gene's germline CDR1 is DFQATT and CDR2 SNEGSKA (reference sequence). V lost 3 bases, J lost 5 bases, and 17 bases lay in between. The CDR3 DNA follows: TGCAGTGCTAGGGATCCCGGGACACAAAACAATGAGCAGTTCTTC. It is translated as CSARDPGTQNNEQFF.

The chain links TRBV7-6 to TRBJ2-5; 9 bases are shared with TRBD2. Germline CDR1 and CDR2: SGHVS and FNYEAQ. The CDR3 length is 15 residues. V lost 5 bases to trimming and J lost 11 bases; unmatched junction nucleotides: 15. The CDR3 spells CASSPRRGGGNEQYF. The CDR3 DNA reads TGTGCCAGCAGCCCAAGGCGGGGGGGCGGCAATGAGCAGTACTTC.

This clonotype was recorded a few times. The J gene is TRBJ2-1, the V gene TRBV20-1, with a possible D match to TRBD2 (5 bases). Trimming cost V 6 bases and J 3 bases, with 24 bases left between them. CDR1 and CDR2 (germline): DFQATT, SNEGSKA (reference sequence). CDR3 length: 17 residues. The CDR3 is CSARTSIKGINYNEQFF. Here the CDR3 DNA reads TGCAGTGCCAGGACTTCAATTAAGGGCATCAACTACAATGAGCAGTTCTTC.

This clonotype was counted only a few times. V usage is TRBV28 and J usage is TRBJ2-1; TRBD2 matches at 9 bases. The germline gives CDR1 MDHEN, CDR2 SYDVKM. The trim removed 5 bases at V and 4 bases at J, leaving 9 bases unmatched. The CDR3 sequence is 16 residues long. CDR3 protein: CASSVVGRGGYNEQFF. The CDR3 nucleotides read TGTGCCAGCAGTGTAGTGGGGCGGGGGGGATACAATGAGCAGTTCTTC.

Only a few counts were recorded for this clonotype. V gene TRBV29-1 combines with J gene TRBJ2-7; 7 bases align to TRBD2. The V gene end was trimmed by 4 bases and the J gene end by 2 bases; junction bases not matched to a gene: 5. The CDR3 covers 13 residues. Germline assignment: CDR1 SQVTM and CDR2 ANQGSEA. In DNA, the CDR3 is TGCAGCGTTGTAGGGACTACGACCTACGAGCAGTACTTC. This gives the protein CSVVGTTTYEQYF.

V gene TRBV5-1 combines with J gene TRBJ2-2, with D possibly being TRBD1 (6 bases). Trimming cost V 4 bases and J 2 bases, with 12 bases left between them. CDR1 is SGHRS and CDR2 is YFSETQ in the germline V gene. The CDR3 has 15 amino acids. The CDR3 coding sequence is TGCGCCAGCAGCGCCACCGGGACAAACACCGGGGAGCTGTTTTTT. This sequence encodes CASSATGTNTGELFF.

The genes are TRBV27 and TRBJ1-1; tentative D call: TRBD1 (6 bases). Germline V lookup: CDR1 MNHEY, CDR2 SMNVEV (reference sequence). The CDR3 is made up of 13 amino acids. The V end was cut by 4 bases, the J end by 3 bases, with 9 bases between. CDR3 amino acids: CASSWGAYTEAFF. In DNA, the CDR3 is TGTGCCAGCAGTTGGGGGGCGTACACTGAAGCTTTCTTT.

This clonotype has only a few counts. The rearrangement uses TRBV28 and TRBJ2-7; either TRBD1 or TRBD2 may supply D (7 bases each). The V end was cut by 4 bases, the J end by 0 bases, with 13 bases between. The CDR3 is made up of 15 amino acids. Looked up from germline, CDR1 is MDHEN and CDR2 is SYDVKM. Here the CDR3 DNA reads TGTGCCAGCAGTTCAGGGGGGGAGAACTCCTACGAGCAGTACTTC. It yields the protein CASSSGGENSYEQYF.

This rearrangement joins TRBV2 to TRBJ1-2; D is possibly TRBD1 (6 bases). Between the trimmed V and J ends, which lost 7 bases and 1 base, there was a span of 13 bases. This CDR3 has 14 residues. Germline V CDR1 and CDR2: SNHLY, FYNNEI. DNA for the CDR3: TGTGCCAGCACTCAGGGGCGGGTTAACTATGGCTACACCTTC. Protein product: CASTQGRVNYGYTF. Complete variable domain (other parts from reference TRBV2 and TRBJ1-2): EPEVTQTPSHQVTQMGQEVILRCVPISNHLYFYWYRQILGQKVEFLVSFYNNEISEKSEIFDDQFSVERPDGSNFTLKIRSTKLEDSAMYFCASTQGRVNYGYTFGSGTRLTVV.

In regard to this clonotype: An end of the junction differs from the germline gene, which may be a read error. The genes are TRBV7-2 and TRBJ2-3; 14 nucleotides line up with TRBD2. Germline CDR1 reads SGHTA; CDR2 reads FQGNSA. The CDR3 consists of 17 residues. CDR3 protein: CAGSPGTSGGSVDTQYF. CDR3 coding DNA: TGTGCCGGCAGCCCCGGGACTAGCGGGGGAAGTGTGGATACGCAGTATTTT.

The chain joins TRBV27 to TRBJ2-1, with D perhaps TRBD2 (5 bases). Germline assignment: CDR1 MNHEY and CDR2 SMNVEV (reference sequence). This CDR3 spans 14 amino acids. V shed 2 bases and J shed 15 bases, with 20 bases lying between them. The CDR3: CASSLSAGVNPAFF. The CDR3 DNA follows: TGTGCCAGCAGTTTAAGTGCCGGGGTTAACCCGGCGTTCTTC.

For this clonotype: The junction shows a germline mismatch at one end, possibly a read error. The rearrangement uses TRBV6-6 and TRBJ2-1, with D uncertain. The CDR3 spans 15 residues. Germline V lookup: CDR1 MNHNY, CDR2 SVGAGI (reference sequence). This CDR3 reads CASSPLKSSYSEQFF. In DNA form, the CDR3 reads TGTGCCAGCAGCCCTCTCAAGAGCTCCTACAGTGAGCAGTTCTTC.

This chain uses TRBV7-6 with TRBJ2-1, with TRBD2 identical over 10 bases. CDR3 length: 18 amino acids. Trimming at V came to 5 bases and at J to 8 bases, leaving 18 bases not matched to a gene. The germline CDR1 and CDR2 sequences are SGHVS and FNYEAQ. In nucleotides, the CDR3 is TGTGCCAGCAGCCTAATTGCTCTAACCAGCGGGGGGGCCTATGAGCAGTTCTTC. This sequence encodes CASSLIALTSGGAYEQFF.

The rearrangement links TRBV6-5 to TRBJ2-5; TRBD1 matches 9 bases. The CDR3 is 15 residues long. V trimming: 2 bases; J trimming: 1 base; junction bases outside the gene matches: 2. Germline lookup yields CDR1 MNHEY and CDR2 SVGAGI. The CDR3 loop reads CASSYGGQGQETQYF. CDR3 coding DNA: TGTGCCAGCAGTTACGGGGGACAGGGCCAAGAGACCCAGTACTTC.

The V call is TRBV18, the J call TRBJ2-1; D not resolved. Between the trimmed V and J ends, which lost 3 bases and 5 bases, there was a span of 11 bases. The germline V gene has CDR1 KGHSH and CDR2 LQKENI. The CDR3 runs 14 residues. The CDR3 loop is CASSPVGSNNEQFF. The DNA of the CDR3 is TGTGCCAGCTCACCGGTAGGGTCGAACAATGAGCAGTTCTTC.

The chain is built from TRBV21-1 and TRBJ2-5; no check of the table's D call, TRBD2, against the DNA was made. TRBV21-1 counts as a pseudogene. CDR3 length equals 18 residues. The CDR3: CASSKAVLVPRSGETQYF. The CDR3 DNA sequence: TGTGCCAGCAGCAAAGCGGTACTAGTGCCCCGGTCGGGAGAGACCCAGTACTTC.

The chain links TRBV7-6 to TRBJ2-1; D not resolved. Per the germline V gene, CDR1 is SGHVS and CDR2 is FNYEAQ. This CDR3 spans 15 amino acids. Deletions cut 6 bases from V and 6 bases from J, with 18 bases between. As DNA, the CDR3 is TGTGCCAGCAGTGAAGACCCCGCTCGGGTCAATGAGCAGTTCTTC. Its protein is CASSEDPARVNEQFF.

This chain joins TRBV20-1 and TRBJ1-5; D perhaps matches TRBD1 (5 bases). In germline, CDR1 is DFQATT, CDR2 SNEGSKA (reference sequence). V lost 0 bases and J 6 bases, leaving 9 bases between the germline ends. The CDR3 extends over 13 amino acids. The chain's CDR3 is CSARDSGTQPQHF. For the CDR3, the DNA is TGCAGTGCTAGAGATAGTGGGACTCAGCCCCAGCATTTT.

This clonotype was seen a single time. The chain joins TRBV4-3 to TRBJ2-3; 8 nucleotides match TRBD2. The V segment lost 4 bases and the J segment 6 bases; nucleotides outside the gene matches: 12. Germline loops: CDR1 LGHNA, CDR2 YSLEER. This CDR3 has 16 residues. CDR3 sequence reads: CASSPSPGGVQDTQYF. The CDR3 nucleotides are TGCGCCAGCAGCCCCTCCCCGGGGGGGGTTCAGGATACGCAGTATTTT.